The 21 T cell receptor beta chains presented below share a single source sample, sequenced in a study of early T cells in non-severe SARS-CoV-2 infection. TCRdb reanalysed the 5' RACE reads using MiXCR and keeps one entry per CDR3 protein. The sample contains some 55,000 distinct CDR3 sequences, around 13% of which appear only once. The sample was whole blood. These receptors all come from an adult who was a healthcare worker with PCR-confirmed SARS-CoV-2 infection or an uninfected control (not recorded which).

The chain links TRBV6-2 or TRBV6-3 to TRBJ1-1; D not resolved. V was cut by 8 bases and J by 1 base, with 17 bases left in between. Germline-derived CDR1 and CDR2 are MNHEY and SVGEGT. The CDR3 sequence is 15 residues long. CDR3 bases: TGTGCCAGCCGAACCCGAGGACGGTCGAACACTGAAGCTTTCTTT. Amino acid sequence: CASRTRGRSNTEAFF.

This clonotype occurred many times. The chain combines TRBV4-1 with TRBJ1-4; D is uncertain. V lost 0 bases and J lost 8, with 16 bases in between. Germline loops: CDR1 MGHRA, CDR2 YSYEKL. This CDR3 has 16 residues. CDR3 in amino acids: CASSQDPGRREEKLFF. CDR3 DNA sequence: TGCGCCAGCAGCCAAGATCCCGGGCGACGCGAGGAAAAACTGTTTTTT.

At least ten counts were recorded for this clonotype. The J gene is TRBJ2-5, the V gene TRBV11-3; D is unclear. Trimming left V 4 bases short and J 7 bases short, with 13 bases between. The CDR3 is 13 residues long. CDR1 is SGHNT, CDR2 YENEEA, per germline. Here the CDR3 reads CASSSDGSGTQYF. CDR3 DNA sequence: TGTGCCAGCAGCTCAGACGGTTCGGGGACCCAGTACTTC.

V usage is TRBV6-5 and J usage is TRBJ2-7, with 9 bases identical to TRBD1. The germline gives CDR1 MNHEY, CDR2 SVGAGI. V shed 6 bases and J 5 bases; nucleotides not matched to a gene: 8. The CDR3 extends over 14 amino acids. The CDR3 DNA sequence: TGTGCCAGCAGGTGGGACAGGGAGGGCCACGAGCAGTACTTC. Encoded protein: CASRWDREGHEQYF.

This clonotype showed up many times. The genes are TRBV7-6 and TRBJ2-7, with D possibly matching TRBD2 (5 bases). CDR1 and CDR2 from the germline V gene are SGHVS and FNYEAQ. Trimming pared 4 bases from V and 6 bases from J, leaving 13 bases between. The CDR3 length is 13 residues. The CDR3 DNA reads TGTGCCAGCAGCTGGACTGCGCCAGGCGAGCAGTACTTC. Amino acid sequence: CASSWTAPGEQYF.

This clonotype appeared many times. The chain has TRBV3-1 and TRBJ1-1; no firm D call. The CDR3 loop spans 17 amino acids. Germline-derived CDR1 and CDR2 are LGHDT and YNNKEL (reference sequence). V dropped 0 bases and J dropped 1 base, with 15 bases sitting between them. This chain's CDR3 is CASSQEPYDTKNTEAFF. CDR3 DNA: TGTGCCAGCAGCCAAGAGCCTTACGACACCAAGAACACTGAAGCTTTCTTT.

There are many counts of this clonotype. The V and J genes are TRBV11-2 and TRBJ2-3; 7 positions match TRBD1. V shed 5 bases, J shed 7 bases, and the junction held 12 bases outside the gene matches. This CDR3 region has 15 residues. Germline V lookup: CDR1 SGHAT, CDR2 FQNNGV. The CDR3 is CASSRATGKGHTQYF. The CDR3 bases are TGTGCCAGCAGCCGGGCGACAGGGAAAGGTCATACGCAGTATTTT.

This clonotype has ten or more counts. This chain links TRBV7-6 with TRBJ2-7; D perhaps matches TRBD1 (6 bases). CDR1 SGHVS and CDR2 FNYEAQ come from the germline V gene. The V gene lost 4 bases and the J gene lost 2 bases, with 15 bases spanning the gap. The CDR3 has 15 amino acids. The CDR3 loop reads CASSSRGAGAYEQYF. The CDR3 nucleotides read TGTGCCAGCAGCTCCCGAGGGGCAGGGGCCTACGAGCAGTACTTC.

In its sample, this clonotype was seen many times. The chain has TRBV29-1 and TRBJ2-1; D ambiguous. There are 11 residues in the CDR3. Germline CDR1 reads SQVTM; CDR2 reads ANQGSEA. Trimming took 6 bases from V and 12 from J, leaving 15 bases between them. CDR3 DNA sequence: TGCAGCGTGGAGACGACGGTAGGGCAGTTCTTC. Amino acids: CSVETTVGQFF.

This clonotype has only a few counts. This chain connects TRBV6-1 to TRBJ2-5, with D tentatively TRBD2 (6 bases). The CDR3 length is 14 residues. Trimming pared 6 bases from V and 2 bases from J, leaving 13 bases between. The germline V gene encodes CDR1 MNHNS and CDR2 SASEGT. CDR3 region: CASREGRSQETQYF. CDR3 DNA: TGTGCCAGCAGGGAGGGTAGGTCTCAAGAGACCCAGTACTTC.

This clonotype appeared a few times. The CDR3 DNA reads TGCAGTGCTCTAGTTCCGGGACTCCGTTACAATGAGCAGTTCTTC. Protein sequence: CSALVPGLRYNEQFF. This chain uses TRBV20-1 with TRBJ2-1, with D possibly TRBD2 on 6 matching bases. CDR1 is DFQATT, CDR2 SNEGSKA, per germline (reference sequence). Trimming removed 5 bases at V and 4 bases at J, with 18 bases between. The CDR3 is 15 residues long.

As for this clonotype: A much larger clone lies a single base off, so this may be a read error. The gene calls are TRBV3-1 and TRBJ2-4; 7 nucleotides line up with TRBD2. CDR1 and CDR2 from the germline V gene are LGHDT and YNNKEL (reference sequence). The CDR3 runs 17 residues. Unmatched junction bases numbered 8, after V lost 1 base and J lost 2 bases. The CDR3 DNA reads as TGTGCCAGCAGCCAAGTTGGTAGCGGGTTAACCAAAAACATTCAGTACTTC. Translated: CASSQVGSGLTKNIQYF.

With regard to this clonotype: A read error may be the cause here, since a much bigger clone is one base away. The CDR3 is CASGNSSTDTQYF. The CDR3 nucleotides read TGTGCCAGCGGGAACTCTAGCACAGATACGCAGTATTTT. The V gene is TRBV7-3, the J gene TRBJ2-3; D is unresolved. The CDR3 sequence is 13 residues long. Germline V gives CDR1 SGHTA, CDR2 FQGTGA. The V end was cut by 8 bases, the J end by 0 bases, with 9 bases between.

The chain has TRBV6-2 or TRBV6-3 and TRBJ2-3, with TRBD2 matching 10 bases. This CDR3 is 16 amino acids long. Germline V gene lookup returns CDR1 MNHEY and CDR2 SVGEGT. Unmatched junction bases numbered 9, after V lost 4 bases and J lost 5 bases. The CDR3 DNA reads as TGTGCCAGCAGTTCCCAGATAGCGGGGGGCGGAGATACGCAGTATTTT. Residues: CASSSQIAGGGDTQYF.

This clonotype has a count of ten or more. CDR3 sequence (DNA): TGTGCCAGCAGCCAAGGGCTACCCCAAGACTACAATGAGCAGTTCTTC. Its translation is CASSQGLPQDYNEQFF. V usage is TRBV11-2 and J usage is TRBJ2-1, with no clear D. The germline V gene has CDR1 SGHAT and CDR2 FQNNGV. Trimming shortened V by 5 bases and J by 3 bases, and 17 bases separated the two germline ends. The CDR3 runs 16 residues. The whole variable domain, remainder taken from reference TRBV11-2 and TRBJ2-1, is EAGVAQSPRYKIIEKRQSVAFWCNPISGHATLYWYQQILGQGPKLLIQFQNNGVVDDSQLPKDRFSAERLKGVDSTLKIQPAKLEDSAVYLCASSQGLPQDYNEQFFGPGTRLTVL.

There are many counts of this clonotype. This chain joins TRBV24-1 and TRBJ2-5; the match to TRBD1 covers 10 bases. The CDR3 is made up of 15 amino acids. The ends lost 5 bases at V and 5 bases at J; junction bases unmatched: 7. CDR1 is KGHDR, CDR2 SFDVKD, per germline. CDR3 nucleotide sequence: TGTGCCACCAGTGGCCCGGGACAGGGGTGGGAGACCCAGTACTTC. It specifies CATSGPGQGWETQYF.

There are many counts of this clonotype. This chain connects TRBV10-3 to TRBJ1-4, with a tentative D call TRBD1 (5 bases). Germline-derived CDR1 and CDR2 are ENHRY and SYGVKD. The CDR3 covers 16 residues. The V gene lost 0 bases and the J gene lost 3 bases, with 11 bases spanning the gap. The CDR3 here is CAISESPGGANEKLFF. The CDR3 nucleotides are TGTGCCATCAGTGAGTCGCCCGGGGGGGCTAATGAAAAACTGTTTTTT.

The chain uses TRBV5-1 and TRBJ2-7; perhaps D is TRBD1 or TRBD2 (5 bases each). The CDR3 runs 14 residues. CDR1 is SGHRS and CDR2 is YFSETQ in the germline V gene. Trimming took off 4 bases at V and 2 bases at J, with 13 bases between the two ends. In DNA form, the CDR3 reads TGCGCCAGCAGCCCCAGGGAGACCGCCTACGAGCAGTACTTC. Translating it yields CASSPRETAYEQYF.

CDR3 amino acids: CASSESHRIMRSGANVLTF. The CDR3 DNA reads TGTGCCAGCAGCGAGAGCCACAGGATAATGCGCTCTGGGGCCAACGTCCTGACTTTC. The V call is TRBV9, the J call TRBJ2-6, with a possible D match to TRBD1 (5 bases). This CDR3 has 19 residues. Germline V gene sequence: CDR1 SGDLS, CDR2 YYNGEE. V was clipped by 3 bases and J by 0 bases, with 19 bases between them.

V gene TRBV20-1 combines with J gene TRBJ2-4, with no clear D. Germline lookup yields CDR1 DFQATT and CDR2 SNEGSKA (reference sequence). The CDR3 extends over 12 amino acids. Between the trimmed V and J ends, which lost 6 bases and 8 bases, there was a span of 14 bases. Here the CDR3 reads CSACPWDDIQYF. Here the CDR3 DNA reads TGCAGTGCATGCCCTTGGGATGACATTCAGTACTTC.

In this sample, this clonotype turned up many times. The V and J genes are TRBV7-2 and TRBJ2-1; D might be TRBD2 (6 bases). Trimming pared 4 bases from V and 10 bases from J, leaving 14 bases between. This CDR3 region has 13 residues. Germline CDR1 reads SGHTA; CDR2 reads FQGNSA. The CDR3 nucleotides are TGTGCCAGCAGCTCCAGACCGGAGGGAGAGCAGTTCTTC. It translates to CASSSRPEGEQFF.